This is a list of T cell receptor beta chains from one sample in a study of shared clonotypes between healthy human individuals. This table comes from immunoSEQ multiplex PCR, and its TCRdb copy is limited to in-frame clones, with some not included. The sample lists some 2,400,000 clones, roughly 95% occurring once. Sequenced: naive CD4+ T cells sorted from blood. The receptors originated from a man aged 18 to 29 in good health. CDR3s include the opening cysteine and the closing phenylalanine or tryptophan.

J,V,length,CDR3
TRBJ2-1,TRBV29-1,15,CSVERPDGAYNEQFF
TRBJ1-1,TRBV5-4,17,CASSLDDLGRRGREAFF
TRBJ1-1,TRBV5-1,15,CASSSTGSSNTEAFF
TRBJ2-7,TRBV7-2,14,CASSFNQRGYEQYF
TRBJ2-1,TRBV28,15,CASSFDRVLYNEQFF
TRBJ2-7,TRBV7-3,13,CASSPLTNYEQYF
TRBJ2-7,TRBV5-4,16,CASSPLLRSGANEQYF
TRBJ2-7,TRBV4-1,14,CASSLLDGPYEQYF
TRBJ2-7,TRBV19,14,CASSPPHSPYEQYF
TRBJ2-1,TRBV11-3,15,CASSSSGGPHNEQFF
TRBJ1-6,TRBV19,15,CASSMGTGYASPLHF
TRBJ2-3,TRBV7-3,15,CASTRGGKSTDTQYF
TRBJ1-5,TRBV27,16,CASNIPRAAMNQPQHF
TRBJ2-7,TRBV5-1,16,CASSFYSGTVSYEQYF
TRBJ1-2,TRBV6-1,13,CATNPTGSYGYTF
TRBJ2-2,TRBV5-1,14,CASSLEDRTGELFF
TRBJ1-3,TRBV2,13,CASRQGPRNTIYF
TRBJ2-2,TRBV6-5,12,CASSTPGRELFF
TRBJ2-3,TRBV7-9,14,CASSLSTGTDTQYF
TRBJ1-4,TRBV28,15,CASRGQGLSNEKLFF
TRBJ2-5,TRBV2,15,CASRAERGGQETQYF
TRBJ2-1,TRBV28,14,CASSSGTIYNEQFF
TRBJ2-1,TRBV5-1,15,CASSSGLAGVNEQFF
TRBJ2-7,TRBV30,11,CAWSGMVGQYF